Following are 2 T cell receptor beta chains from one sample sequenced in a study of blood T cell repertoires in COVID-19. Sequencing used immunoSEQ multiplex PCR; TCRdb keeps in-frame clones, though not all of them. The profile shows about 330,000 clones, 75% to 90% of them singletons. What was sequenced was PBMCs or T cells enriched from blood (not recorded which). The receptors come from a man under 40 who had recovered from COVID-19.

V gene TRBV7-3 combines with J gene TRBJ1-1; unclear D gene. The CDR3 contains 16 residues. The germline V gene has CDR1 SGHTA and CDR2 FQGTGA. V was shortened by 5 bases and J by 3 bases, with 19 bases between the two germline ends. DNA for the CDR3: TGTGCCAGCAGCCCCACTGAGTCTCCTCACTACACTGAAGCTTTCTTT. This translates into CASSPTESPHYTEAFF.

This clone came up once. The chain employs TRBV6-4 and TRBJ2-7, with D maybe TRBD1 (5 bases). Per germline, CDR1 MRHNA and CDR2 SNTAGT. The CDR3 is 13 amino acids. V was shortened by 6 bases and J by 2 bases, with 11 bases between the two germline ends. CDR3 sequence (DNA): TGTGCCAGCAGAGAGACAGCCCCCTACGAGCAGTACTTC. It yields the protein CASRETAPYEQYF.